Each of the 26 T cell receptor beta chains below was sequenced from the same sample in a study of T cell repertoires in ileal Crohn's disease. Time point meaning: neoterminal ileum biopsy at postoperative endoscopy, about 6 months after surgery. Profiling relied on immunoSEQ multiplex PCR, and the TCRdb table lists in-frame clones only, not all of them. The sample consists of 2,600 or so clones, 70% to 80% of them appearing once. Sequenced sample: ileal tissue. The receptors shown here come from an adult with Crohn's disease.

By frequency in the sample, this clone is large. The sample contains more than one DNA sequence encoding this CDR3. V is TRBV5-6 and J is TRBJ2-7; 7 bases line up with TRBD1. The CDR3 loop spans 14 amino acids. Germline V gene sequence: CDR1 SGHDT, CDR2 YYEEEE. The trim removed 0 bases at V and 3 bases at J, leaving 3 bases unmatched. As DNA, the CDR3 is TGTGCCAGCAGCTTGGGGACAGGCCACTACGAGCAGTACTTC. Translated: CASSLGTGHYEQYF.

This clone has a single count. V usage is TRBV13 and J usage is TRBJ2-7, with TRBD1 matching over 9 bases. Germline V lookup: CDR1 PRHDT, CDR2 FYEKMQ (reference sequence). CDR3 length: 14 residues. V was clipped by 4 bases and J by 4 bases; unmatched bases: 5. The CDR3 reads CASSSGTGTYEQYF. CDR3 nucleotides: TGTGCCAGCAGCTCAGGGACAGGGACATACGAGCAGTACTTC.

The chain links TRBV27 to TRBJ2-7; D is possibly TRBD2 (5 bases). The CDR3 runs 16 residues. The V gene's germline CDR1 is MNHEY and CDR2 SMNVEV (reference sequence). Trimming shortened V by 6 bases and J by 0 bases, and 18 bases separated the two germline ends. The CDR3 is CASRPRSGLSSYEQYF. The CDR3 DNA reads as TGTGCCAGCAGGCCGCGGTCGGGGTTAAGCTCCTACGAGCAGTACTTC.

The chain combines TRBV7-6 with TRBJ1-5; the D is unclear. Germline values: CDR1 SGHVS, CDR2 FNYEAQ. V lost 5 bases and J 5 bases, leaving 16 bases between the germline ends. This CDR3 has 15 amino acids. CDR3 amino acids: CASSRLRGVDQPQHF. Here the CDR3 DNA reads TGTGCCAGCAGCAGGCTTCGGGGAGTCGATCAGCCCCAGCATTTT.

V is TRBV6-1 and J is TRBJ2-1; 8 bases fit TRBD1. The trim removed 4 bases at V and 2 bases at J, leaving 7 bases unmatched. CDR3 length: 16 residues. Germline CDR1 MNHNS, CDR2 SASEGT. The CDR3 bases are TGTGCCAGCAGTGCCATCGGGACAGGCCCCTACAATGAGCAGTTCTTC. Encoded protein: CASSAIGTGPYNEQFF.

The rearrangement uses TRBV27 and TRBJ2-2; 9 bases fit TRBD2. This CDR3 spans 16 amino acids. Germline trimming cut 8 bases from V and 6 bases from J; bases unmatched to any gene: 13. The germline V gene has CDR1 MNHEY and CDR2 SMNVEV (reference sequence). The CDR3 DNA follows: TGTGCCAGCCGCAGCTGGGCTAGCGGGGTATCCGGGGAGCTGTTTTTT. Translated, it gives CASRSWASGVSGELFF.

The chain combines TRBV11-2 with TRBJ2-1; 7 bases fit TRBD2. Trimming at V came to 1 base and at J to 5 bases, leaving 8 bases not matched to a gene. Looked up from germline, CDR1 is SGHAT and CDR2 is FQNNGV. The CDR3 sequence is 16 residues long. The CDR3 region is CASSLGAGVVHNEQFF. CDR3 DNA: TGTGCCAGCAGCTTAGGGGCGGGAGTGGTCCACAATGAGCAGTTCTTC.

The genes are TRBV7-2 and TRBJ2-5; 10 nucleotides line up with TRBD1. V dropped 0 bases and J dropped 1; count of bases not matched to a gene: 2. Per the germline V gene, CDR1 is SGHTA and CDR2 is FQGNSA. The CDR3 length is 16 residues. The CDR3 DNA reads as TGTGCCAGCAGCTTAGCGGGACAGGGGCCCCAAGAGACCCAGTACTTC. This sequence encodes CASSLAGQGPQETQYF.

This clone was counted only a few times. The chain is built from TRBV5-6 and TRBJ1-3; 9 nucleotides match TRBD1. This CDR3 is 14 amino acids long. In germline, CDR1 is SGHDT, CDR2 YYEEEE. With 5 bases clipped from V and 4 bases from J, the junction kept 4 bases outside the gene matches. As DNA, the CDR3 is TGTGCCAGCAGGGGGACAGGGTCAGGAAACACCATATATTTT. Its protein product is CASRGTGSGNTIYF.

The CDR3 nucleotides are TGCGCCAGCAGCCGGGGACAGTTCCAAGAGACCCAGTACTTC. Its translation is CASSRGQFQETQYF. This rearrangement joins TRBV4-1 to TRBJ2-5, with 7 nucleotides matching TRBD1. V shed 4 bases and J 1 base; nucleotides not matched to a gene: 3. Germline CDR1 is MGHRA and CDR2 is YSYEKL. There are 14 residues in the CDR3.

CDR3 sequence reads: CASSGPSSGGSYEQYF. DNA for the CDR3: TGTGCCAGCAGTGGACCTTCTAGCGGGGGGTCCTACGAGCAGTACTTC. The V call is TRBV27, the J call TRBJ2-7; TRBD2 matches at 11 bases. Germline assignment: CDR1 MNHEY and CDR2 SMNVEV (reference sequence). The CDR3 covers 16 residues. V lost 5 bases to trimming and J lost 1 base; unmatched junction nucleotides: 7.

The chain employs TRBV6-5 and TRBJ2-4; 7 nucleotides agree with TRBD1. Germline lookup yields CDR1 MNHEY and CDR2 SVGAGI. The CDR3 is 16 residues long. V was clipped by 4 bases and J by 2 bases; unmatched bases: 8. CDR3 in DNA: TGTGCCAGCAGTTCGGACAGGATCCCTTCCAAAAACATTCAGTACTTC. Translation gives CASSSDRIPSKNIQYF.

By share of the sample, this clone is large. The chain employs TRBV6-1 and TRBJ1-6; 7 nucleotides line up with TRBD1. Germline V CDR1 and CDR2: MNHNS, SASEGT. After removal of 7 bases from V and 9 bases from J, the junction contained 9 bases not matched to a gene. The CDR3 is made up of 14 amino acids. The CDR3 region is CASIPGTETSPLHF. In DNA, the CDR3 is TGTGCCAGCATCCCCGGGACAGAGACTTCACCCCTCCACTTT.

The chain couples TRBV7-2 to TRBJ2-7, with 13 bases matching TRBD2. The V gene end was trimmed by 4 bases and the J gene end by 2 bases; junction bases not matched to a gene: 8. In germline, CDR1 is SGHTA, CDR2 FQGNSA. The CDR3 sequence is 17 residues long. CDR3 sequence reads: CASSSSGLAGDPYEQYF. In nucleotides, the CDR3 is TGTGCCAGCAGCTCTAGCGGACTAGCGGGGGACCCCTACGAGCAGTACTTC.

This clone was seen more than once but under ten times. The chain couples TRBV30 to TRBJ1-6, with D possibly matching TRBD1 (6 bases). The CDR3 totals 13 residues. V was trimmed by 0 bases and J by 9 bases, leaving 9 bases between them. Germline V lookup: CDR1 GTSNPN, CDR2 SVGIG (reference sequence). The CDR3 DNA follows: TGTGCCTGGAGTGTCGACAGGAGTTCACCCCTCCACTTT. Translated, it gives CAWSVDRSSPLHF.

The gene calls are TRBV7-8 and TRBJ1-5; 7 positions match TRBD1. Per germline, CDR1 SGHVS and CDR2 FQNEAQ. The V segment lost 5 bases and the J segment 5 bases; nucleotides outside the gene matches: 6. This CDR3 spans 14 amino acids. The CDR3 DNA follows: TGTGCCAGCAGCGGAGGGGGCAGGGATCAGCCCCAGCATTTT. Protein sequence: CASSGGGRDQPQHF.

The genes are TRBV7-6 and TRBJ2-3; 9 bases fit TRBD2. CDR1 is SGHVS and CDR2 is FNYEAQ in the germline V gene. Trimming took 2 bases from V and 0 from J; bases not matched to a gene: 9. The CDR3 extends over 18 amino acids. CDR3 loop: CASSLFPRLAGSTDTQYF. The CDR3 bases are TGTGCCAGCAGCTTATTCCCTCGGCTAGCGGGGAGCACAGATACGCAGTATTTT. Full variable domain (remainder filled in from reference TRBV7-6 and TRBJ2-3): GAGVSQSPRYKVTKRGQDVALRCDPISGHVSLYWYRQALGQGPEFLTYFNYEAQQDKSGLPNDRFSAERPEGSISTLTIQRTEQRDSAMYRCASSLFPRLAGSTDTQYFGPGTRLTVL.

This chain links TRBV18 with TRBJ2-1; 8 bases fit TRBD1. The junction had 11 bases not matched to a gene; V was cut back by 6 bases and J by 7 bases. The CDR3 totals 15 residues. Germline CDR1 KGHSH, CDR2 LQKENI. The CDR3 protein is CASSPRTGSRNEQFF. Here the CDR3 DNA reads TGTGCCAGCTCCCCCCGGACAGGGTCGAGAAATGAGCAGTTCTTC.

The chain carries TRBV14 and TRBJ1-1; D gene uncertain. Trimming took 0 bases from V and 2 from J, leaving 13 bases between them. CDR3 length: 16 amino acids. CDR1 and CDR2 from the germline V gene are SGHDN and FVKESK. CDR3 sequence: CASSQDTGRINTEAFF. CDR3 DNA sequence: TGTGCCAGCAGCCAAGACACGGGTCGGATAAACACTGAAGCTTTCTTT.

The V gene is TRBV7-2, the J gene TRBJ2-1, with 7 bases identical to TRBD2. V was pared by 7 bases and J by 3 bases, with 3 bases of the junction left unmatched. Germline assignment: CDR1 SGHTA and CDR2 FQGNSA. This CDR3 is 13 amino acids long. The CDR3: CASKTGGYNEQFF. The CDR3 bases are TGTGCCAGCAAGACGGGGGGCTACAATGAGCAGTTCTTC.

V usage is TRBV7-2 and J usage is TRBJ1-1; D is unclear. V was clipped by 1 base and J by 0 bases, with 9 bases between them. This CDR3 spans 15 amino acids. Germline CDR1 is SGHTA and CDR2 is FQGNSA. CDR3 nucleotide sequence: TGTGCCAGCAGCTTAGTGAGCAGGATGAACACTGAAGCTTTCTTT. This codes for CASSLVSRMNTEAFF.

The CDR3 region has the DNA TGTGCCAGCAGCCTAACCGGGACAGGGAGAACTGAGCAGTACTTC. It codes for CASSLTGTGRTEQYF. The rearrangement uses TRBV14 and TRBJ2-7, with 9 bases identical to TRBD1. V shed 4 bases, J shed 7 bases, and the junction held 11 bases outside the gene matches. CDR3 length: 15 residues. The germline V gene has CDR1 SGHDN and CDR2 FVKESK.

This chain links TRBV30 with TRBJ1-4; no firm D call. V gave up 5 bases and J gave up 5 bases, with 15 bases separating them. The germline gives CDR1 GTSNPN, CDR2 SVGIG (reference sequence). This CDR3 comprises 14 residues. CDR3 protein: CAWSRSTVNEKLFF. CDR3 in DNA: TGTGCCTGGTCGAGAAGTACCGTAAATGAAAAACTGTTTTTT.

The chain employs TRBV19 and TRBJ1-5, with 12 bases matching TRBD1. Germline CDR1 reads LNHDA; CDR2 reads SQIVND (reference sequence). V lost 1 base, J lost 1 base, and 11 bases stayed unmatched. The length of the CDR3 is 20 residues. The CDR3 nucleotides are TGTGCCAGTAGTATAGGCCCGTTAGGGACAGGGGGCGGGAGCAATCAGCCCCAGCATTTT. It codes for CASSIGPLGTGGGSNQPQHF. The entire variable domain, with the rest obtained from reference TRBV19 and TRBJ1-5, is as follows: DGGITQSPKYLFRKEGQNVTLSCEQNLNHDAMYWYRQDPGQGLRLIYYSQIVNDFQKGDIAEGYSVSREKKESFPLTVTSAQKNPTAFYLCASSIGPLGTGGGSNQPQHFGDGTRLSIL.

In its sample, this clone was seen a few times. The V and J genes are TRBV5-1 and TRBJ2-7; TRBD1 matches at 7 bases. The ends lost 5 bases at V and 0 bases at J; junction bases unmatched: 2. Germline V CDR1 and CDR2: SGHRS, YFSETQ. This CDR3 is built from 13 residues. CDR3 region: CASREGASYEQYF. The CDR3 DNA reads TGCGCCAGCAGAGAGGGGGCCTCCTACGAGCAGTACTTC.

J is TRBJ1-1 and V is TRBV27; D call uncertain. The germline V gene has CDR1 MNHEY and CDR2 SMNVEV (reference sequence). The CDR3 is made up of 13 amino acids. Trimming took 5 bases from V and 14 from J, leaving 21 bases between them. The CDR3 nucleotides read TGTGCCAGCAGTCGACGGCCGATTGACGGAGCCTTCTTT. This gives the protein CASSRRPIDGAFF.